The source of this TCR beta chain is a study of T-cell reconstitution after alpha-beta-depleted transplantation in children. V was trimmed by 5 bases and J by 0 bases, leaving 18 bases between them. CDR1 SGHTA and CDR2 FQGTGA come from the germline V gene. The CDR3 totals 17 residues. This clonotype was seen more than once but under ten times. This sample's TCRbeta library carried unique molecular identifier barcodes. Via MiXCR, TCRdb re-called the PCR reads, giving one row per CDR3 protein. The sample lists approximately 270,000 distinct CDR3 sequences, about a tenth seen once, with roughly a tenth in the top ten.

This receptor was obtained from a human donor who donated a stem cell graft to a child with SCID. The V call is TRBV7-3, the J call TRBJ2-3; either TRBD1 or TRBD2 may fit D (5 bases each). The specimen was PBMCs from the stem cell graft donor, collected from the stem cell graft. The CDR3 coding sequence is TGTGCCAGCAGCCCCAACCCGGCTGGGGGTAGCACAGATACGCAGTATTTT. It is translated as CASSPNPAGGSTDTQYF.